This TCR beta chain was sequenced during a study of T cells in Graves' hyperthyroidism and ophthalmopathy. This clonotype was counted only a few times. Antigen: not known. TCR beta CDR3 regions were amplified from RNA. Researchers ran a first-round RT-PCR on the TCR CDR3 using the HTBI primer set. TCRdb analysed the multiplex PCR reads with MiXCR anew, one entry per CDR3 protein. In the table there are 89,000 or so distinct CDR3 sequences, roughly 40% of which are singletons. Graves' hyperthyroidism showing no ophthalmopathy progression within 18 months was considered stable. Patients aged 18 to 65 with hyperthyroidism were newly diagnosed, with duration under 2 months. Germline assignment: CDR1 SGHRS and CDR2 YFSETQ. This CDR3 spans 15 amino acids. V shed 7 bases, J shed 0 bases, and the junction held 6 bases outside the gene matches. Study-level results: Most thyroid clonotypes that were expanded above 0.001 also turned up in blood. A model using 13 V-J features told ophthalmopathy apart from stable hyperthyroidism.

The sample comprised peripheral blood or thyroid tissue (not recorded which). The receptor was isolated from a woman aged 30 to 39 with Graves' hyperthyroidism. The V gene is TRBV5-1, the J gene TRBJ2-3, with TRBD1 identical over 9 bases. The CDR3 protein is CASFRDRDSTDTQYF. CDR3 nucleotide sequence: TGCGCCAGCTTCCGGGACAGGGATAGCACAGATACGCAGTATTTT.